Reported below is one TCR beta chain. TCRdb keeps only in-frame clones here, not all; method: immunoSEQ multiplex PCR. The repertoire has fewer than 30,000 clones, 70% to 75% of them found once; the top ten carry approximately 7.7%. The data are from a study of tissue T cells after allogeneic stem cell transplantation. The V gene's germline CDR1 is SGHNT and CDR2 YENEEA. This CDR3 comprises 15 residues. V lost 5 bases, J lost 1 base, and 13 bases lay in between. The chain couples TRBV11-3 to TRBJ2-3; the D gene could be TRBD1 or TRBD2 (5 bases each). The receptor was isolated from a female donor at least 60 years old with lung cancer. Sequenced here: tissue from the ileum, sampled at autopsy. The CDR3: CASSISGPGTDTQYF. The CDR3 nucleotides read TGTGCCAGCAGCATCTCGGGACCAGGCACAGATACGCAGTATTTT. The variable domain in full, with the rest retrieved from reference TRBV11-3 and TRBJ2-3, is EAGVVQSPRYKIIEKKQPVAFWCNPISGHNTLYWYLQNLGQGPELLIRYENEEAVDDSQLPKDRFSAERLKGVDSTLKIQPAELGDSAVYLCASSISGPGTDTQYFGPGTRLTVL.